This T cell receptor beta chain was profiled in a study of shared clonotypes between healthy human individuals. Data came from immunoSEQ multiplex PCR; TCRdb stores just in-frame clones and leaves some out. The sample includes 850,000 to 1,100,000 clones, approximately 77% of them seen just once. With respect to this clone: No antigen is known for it.

J gave up 6 bases and V 0 bases, and 9 bases lay outside the gene matches. This CDR3 has 16 amino acids. Germline V gene data show CDR1 as SGHTA and CDR2 as FQGTGA. General observations from the study: Across subsets, estimated richness was generally greater for naive than for memory populations. An effect of sequencing depth on clonotype sharing among donors was expected.

The study drew its donors from healthy HIV-negative adults without recent acute infections or vaccinations. The sequencing input was memory CD4+ T cells from PBMCs. Subset given: CD45RA-negative fraction. The clonotype originates from a man between 18 and 35 years old in good health. Some clones in this sample may be carry-over from other donors' samples. The chain combines TRBV7-3 with TRBJ2-7; TRBD2 matches at 9 bases. CDR3 region: CASSLTAAGGPPEQYF. In DNA form, the CDR3 reads TGTGCCAGCAGCTTAACAGCGGCGGGAGGGCCTCCCGAGCAGTACTTC.